This T cell receptor (beta chain) was captured by sequencing in a study of siplizumab effects on memory and regulatory T cells. Points from the study as a whole: The study found naive T cells seemingly more diverse than memory cells and seemingly major alloresponse contributors.

Details on this clone: Its cognate antigen is unknown.

Clones were sequenced by immunoSEQ multiplex PCR, and TCRdb holds only the in-frame ones, with some missing. In the table there are 95,000 to 100,000 clones, 85% to 95% of which are singletons. This TCR derives from a human donor in good health. The specimen sequenced was non-Treg CD4+ T cells sorted from blood.

This CDR3 reads CASSYFSGTNEQFF. CDR3 coding DNA: TGTGCCAGCAGTTATTTCAGCGGAACAAATGAGCAGTTCTTC. J is TRBJ2-1 and V is TRBV6-6; a weak D match, TRBD2 (5 bases). Germline V gene sequence: CDR1 MNHNY, CDR2 SVGAGI (reference sequence). V was pared by 3 bases and J by 7 bases, with 13 bases between. The CDR3 has 14 residues.